This TCR beta chain was sequenced in a study of OX40 agonist ivuxolimab in advanced cancers. About the study: The study treated patients with ivuxolimab, an agonistic anti-OX40 (CD134) antibody. Males comprised 82.7% of the group, whose mean age was approximately 60 years (range about 20 to 85). Prior therapy, whether anti-PD-1, anti-PD-L1 or anti-CTLA-4, was allowed, and 40% had some. Overall study findings and caveats: Some nonresponders also had low normalized T-cell clonal expansion.

Details on this clone: Its specificity is unknown.

Here immunoSEQ multiplex PCR was the method, and the copy in TCRdb shows in-frame clones only, minus some. The table records around 150,000 clones, less than 95% of them present only once. The starting material was CD4+ or CD8+ T cells sorted from blood, obtained in a trial of the OX40 agonist ivuxolimab. The clonotype originates from an adult with an advanced solid tumor such as melanoma, head and neck, liver or kidney cancer.

In DNA, the CDR3 is TGTGCCAGTAGAGTTAGCGGGAACACCGGGGAGCTGTTTTTT. The encoded protein is CASRVSGNTGELFF. This chain connects TRBV19 to TRBJ2-2, with a tentative D call TRBD2 (6 bases). CDR1 and CDR2 from the germline V gene are LNHDA and SQIVND (reference sequence). V shed 6 bases and J shed 1 base, with 9 bases lying between them. This CDR3 spans 14 amino acids.